The 26 T cell receptor beta chains below were found in one sample sequenced in a study of cytomegalovirus exposure and HLA in healthy donors. The PCR employed 60 Vbeta primers together with 13 Jbeta primers. Some clones are missing from TCRdb's copy, which holds only in-frame ones; the method was immunoSEQ multiplex PCR. The sample data list just under 60,000 clones. Sequenced: PBMCs. The receptors were gathered from a male donor in good health and CMV-seronegative.

The rearrangement uses TRBV18 and TRBJ1-1, with 8 bases matching TRBD1. The CDR3 runs to 16 residues. CDR1 and CDR2 from the germline V gene are KGHSH and LQKENI. J lost 0 bases, V lost 1 base, and 4 bases had no gene match. For the CDR3, the DNA is TGTGCCAGCTCACCACGGACAGGGTCTTTGAACACTGAAGCTTTCTTT. Its translation: CASSPRTGSLNTEAFF. Full variable domain (missing parts from reference TRBV18 and TRBJ1-1): NAGVMQNPRHLVRRRGQEARLRCSPMKGHSHVYWYRQLPEEGLKFMVYLQKENIIDESGMPKERFSAEFPKEGPSILRIQQVVRGDSAAYFCASSPRTGSLNTEAFFGQGTRLTVV.

The chain is built from TRBV4-3 and TRBJ2-3; 12 bases map to TRBD2. V shed 4 bases and J 0 bases; nucleotides not matched to a gene: 2. Germline V gives CDR1 LGHNA, CDR2 YSLEER. This CDR3 has 16 residues. Here the CDR3 DNA reads TGCGCCAGCAGCCTGGGACTAGCGGGTAGCACAGATACGCAGTATTTT. This translates into CASSLGLAGSTDTQYF.

CDR3 sequence (DNA): TGTGCCAGCAGCTTGTCCGGCTATGGCTACACCTTC. Its translation is CASSLSGYGYTF. This sequence joins TRBV5-6 and TRBJ1-2; no clear D gene. This CDR3 has 12 amino acids. Trimming cost V 1 base and J 4 bases, with 5 bases left between them. Germline V gene lookup returns CDR1 SGHDT and CDR2 YYEEEE. The variable domain in full, with the rest retrieved from reference TRBV5-6 and TRBJ1-2, is DAGVTQSPTHLIKTRGQQVTLRCSPKSGHDTVSWYQQALGQGPQFIFQYYEEEERQRGNFPDRFSGHQFPNYSSELNVNALLLGDSALYLCASSLSGYGYTFGSGTRLTVV.

The rearrangement links TRBV4-3 to TRBJ2-5; TRBD1 aligns across 9 bases. CDR1 and CDR2 (germline): LGHNA, YSLEER. The junction had 12 bases not matched to a gene; V was cut back by 1 base and J by 3 bases. This CDR3 region has 18 residues. CDR3 in DNA: TGCGCCAGCAGCCAAGGGGGCCGGACAGGGGCGACGGAAGAGACCCAGTACTTC. This codes for CASSQGGRTGATEETQYF.

The chain couples TRBV30 to TRBJ1-1, with TRBD1 matching 11 bases. This CDR3 contains 16 residues. J lost 0 bases, V lost 2 bases, and 5 bases had no gene match. Germline values: CDR1 GTSNPN, CDR2 SVGIG (reference sequence). CDR3 sequence: CAWSRGQGDMNTEAFF. The CDR3 DNA is TGTGCCTGGAGTAGGGGACAGGGGGATATGAACACTGAAGCTTTCTTT.

The DNA of the CDR3 is TGTGCCAGCAGTTCCGAGGGACATCCTCGGGATCAGCCCCAGCATTTT. Its protein product is CASSSEGHPRDQPQHF. The J gene is TRBJ1-5, the V gene TRBV28; TRBD1 is a possible D gene (6 bases). CDR1 is MDHEN, CDR2 SYDVKM, per germline. The CDR3 sequence is 16 residues long. V was shortened by 4 bases and J by 5 bases, with 18 bases between the two germline ends.

The chain combines TRBV7-3 with TRBJ2-3, with 7 bases matching TRBD1. There are 14 residues in the CDR3. Trimming at V came to 4 bases and at J to 5 bases, leaving 6 bases not matched to a gene. Germline CDR1 is SGHTA and CDR2 is FQGTGA. CDR3 DNA: TGTGCCAGCAGCTCGCGACAGGGCGGAGATACGCAGTATTTT. This encodes CASSSRQGGDTQYF.

The chain carries TRBV27 and TRBJ1-4; 10 bases match TRBD1. Germline CDR1 MNHEY, CDR2 SMNVEV (reference sequence). This CDR3 has 13 amino acids. The ends lost 4 bases at V and 11 bases at J; junction bases unmatched: 4. The CDR3 sequence is CASSSDRGKKLFF. The DNA of the CDR3 is TGTGCCAGCAGTTCGGACAGGGGGAAGAAACTGTTTTTT.

J is TRBJ1-1 and V is TRBV28; a possible D gene is TRBD1 (6 bases). Germline V gives CDR1 MDHEN, CDR2 SYDVKM. The CDR3 is made up of 16 amino acids. Trimming stripped 6 bases from V and 0 bases from J, with 17 bases between. CDR3 loop: CASRQLGTGMNTEAFF. The CDR3 DNA follows: TGTGCCAGCAGACAACTCGGAACAGGGATGAACACTGAAGCTTTCTTT.

The chain couples TRBV7-9 to TRBJ2-3; 9 bases map to TRBD2. Trimming removed 6 bases from V and 2 bases from J; junction bases left unmatched: 6. CDR1 SEHNR and CDR2 FQNEAQ come from the germline V gene (reference sequence). The CDR3 totals 15 residues. CDR3 DNA sequence: TGTGCCAGCAGAATTAGCGGGGGCTACACAGATACGCAGTATTTT. Its translation is CASRISGGYTDTQYF. Complete variable domain (other parts from reference TRBV7-9 and TRBJ2-3): DTGVSQNPRHKITKRGQNVTFRCDPISEHNRLYWYRQTLGQGPEFLTYFQNEAQLEKSRLLSDRFSAERPKGSFSTLEIQRTEQGDSAMYLCASRISGGYTDTQYFGPGTRLTVL.

This chain connects TRBV19 to TRBJ1-4, with a weak D call TRBD1 (5 bases). V was cut by 7 bases and J by 3 bases, with 12 bases left in between. This CDR3 spans 14 amino acids. Looked up from germline, CDR1 is LNHDA and CDR2 is SQIVND (reference sequence). CDR3 protein: CASNSGSPNEKLFF. CDR3 DNA: TGTGCCAGTAACTCAGGGTCCCCTAATGAAAAACTGTTTTTT.

Points on this clone: This specimen includes other DNA sequences encoding the same CDR3. The chain carries TRBV7-9 and TRBJ1-4; D is unresolved. The CDR3 totals 13 residues. Trimming shortened V by 1 base and J by 5 bases, and 5 bases separated the two germline ends. Per germline, CDR1 SEHNR and CDR2 FQNEAQ (reference sequence). CDR3 DNA: TGTGCCAGCAGCTTAGACCGGAATGAAAAACTGTTTTTT. Amino acids: CASSLDRNEKLFF.

This chain connects TRBV18 to TRBJ2-7; TRBD1 matches 9 bases. CDR1 KGHSH and CDR2 LQKENI come from the germline V gene. V gave up 3 bases and J gave up 4 bases; unmatched junction bases: 10. The CDR3 extends over 16 amino acids. CDR3 DNA sequence: TGTGCCAGCTCACCCCCGGACAGGGGAGGGACATACGAGCAGTACTTC. Protein product: CASSPPDRGGTYEQYF. Using reference TRBV18 and TRBJ2-7 for the parts outside the CDR3, the full variable domain is NAGVMQNPRHLVRRRGQEARLRCSPMKGHSHVYWYRQLPEEGLKFMVYLQKENIIDESGMPKERFSAEFPKEGPSILRIQQVVRGDSAAYFCASSPPDRGGTYEQYFGPGTRLTVT.

The chain couples TRBV28 to TRBJ2-4, with D perhaps matching TRBD2 (6 bases). V was clipped by 1 base and J by 0 bases, with 10 bases between them. This CDR3 spans 16 amino acids. CDR1 is MDHEN, CDR2 SYDVKM, per germline. CDR3 residues: CASSLSGSSAKNIQYF. CDR3 nucleotides: TGTGCCAGCAGTTTATCCGGGAGTTCAGCCAAAAACATTCAGTACTTC.

The chain's CDR3 is CAWSSLSGESDTQYF. In DNA, the CDR3 is TGTGCCTGGAGTAGTTTATCGGGAGAATCAGATACGCAGTATTTT. The chain joins TRBV30 to TRBJ2-3; a possible D gene is TRBD2 (6 bases). The CDR3 has 15 residues. The germline V and J ends were trimmed by 2 bases and 4 bases, with 16 bases remaining between them. Germline assignment: CDR1 GTSNPN and CDR2 SVGIG (reference sequence). The full variable domain, with the rest looked up from reference TRBV30 and TRBJ2-3, is SQTIHQWPATLVQPVGSPLSLECTVEGTSNPNLYWYRQAAGRGLQLLFYSVGIGQISSEVPQNLSASRPQDRQFILSSKKLLLSDSGFYLCAWSSLSGESDTQYFGPGTRLTVL.

The CDR3 bases are TGTGCCAGAAGCGGACCGGCCCGGGGGGAGCAGTACTTC. This sequence encodes CARSGPARGEQYF. V is TRBV5-3 and J is TRBJ2-7, with D maybe TRBD2 (6 bases). TRBV5-3 is assigned to the ORF class and has an uncertain function. Trimming stripped 4 bases from V and 7 bases from J, with 15 bases between. The CDR3 covers 13 residues.

This chain connects TRBV19 to TRBJ1-1, with D maybe TRBD1 (6 bases). V lost 5 bases, J lost 1 base, and 11 bases lay in between. This CDR3 comprises 14 residues. Germline CDR1 is LNHDA and CDR2 is SQIVND (reference sequence). CDR3 nucleotides: TGTGCCAGTAGTCCCCCGACAGGGAACACTGAAGCTTTCTTT. Encoded protein: CASSPPTGNTEAFF.

The gene calls are TRBV18 and TRBJ2-7, with TRBD2 as a possible D gene (6 bases). V lost 5 bases to trimming and J lost 2 bases, with 13 bases between them. The CDR3 has 14 residues. Per the germline V gene, CDR1 is KGHSH and CDR2 is LQKENI. CDR3 sequence (DNA): TGTGCCAGCTCAGCGCCGGGAGATACCTACGAGCAGTACTTC. Amino acids: CASSAPGDTYEQYF.

This chain joins TRBV5-4 and TRBJ2-3, with 9 bases that match TRBD2. CDR3 size: 16 residues. V lost 1 base to trimming and J lost 4 bases; unmatched junction nucleotides: 7. Germline V gives CDR1 SGHNT, CDR2 YYREEE (reference sequence). The CDR3: CASSLRAGGAADTQYF. In DNA, the CDR3 is TGTGCCAGCAGCTTGAGGGCGGGGGGGGCAGCAGATACGCAGTATTTT.

The CDR3 DNA is TGTGCCAGCAGCGACGGGTCACTAGCGGGGGACAATGAGCAGTTCTTC. Translated, it gives CASSDGSLAGDNEQFF. The chain joins TRBV9 to TRBJ2-1; 11 positions match TRBD2. J lost 5 bases, V lost 3 bases, and 7 bases had no gene match. Germline V gene sequence: CDR1 SGDLS, CDR2 YYNGEE. This CDR3 has 16 amino acids.

Written as DNA, the CDR3 is TGTGCCAGCAGCTTATACACAGCTGCCGGGACAGGTGACGAGCAGTACTTC. Amino acids: CASSLYTAAGTGDEQYF. The V gene is TRBV7-9, the J gene TRBJ2-5; 8 bases are a match to TRBD1. The J call may be incorrect, as the DNA end agrees better with TRBJ2-7. This CDR3 spans 17 amino acids. Germline V gene sequence: CDR1 SEHNR, CDR2 FQNEAQ (reference sequence).

V gene TRBV4-1 combines with J gene TRBJ2-7; 8 bases align to TRBD2. Trimming removed 5 bases from V and 5 bases from J; junction bases left unmatched: 8. Germline values: CDR1 MGHRA, CDR2 YSYEKL. This CDR3 has 14 residues. CDR3 sequence reads: CASSFSGAQDEQYF. CDR3 sequence (DNA): TGCGCCAGCAGCTTTAGCGGGGCCCAGGACGAGCAGTACTTC.

V is TRBV5-1 and J is TRBJ2-2; 7 bases agree with TRBD1. The CDR3 runs to 15 residues. V trimming: 2 bases; J trimming: 6 bases; junction bases outside the gene matches: 7. The V gene's germline CDR1 is SGHRS and CDR2 YFSETQ. DNA for the CDR3: TGCGCCAGCAGCTTAGAGGGGGCTATTGCCGGGGAGCTGTTTTTT. Protein: CASSLEGAIAGELFF. Looking up the rest from reference TRBV5-1 and TRBJ2-2 gives the full variable domain: KAGVTQTPRYLIKTRGQQVTLSCSPISGHRSVSWYQQTPGQGLQFLFEYFSETQRNKGNFPGRFSGRQFSNSRSEMNVSTLELGDSALYLCASSLEGAIAGELFFGEGSRLTVL.

This sequence joins TRBV7-2 and TRBJ2-7; 9 bases are shared with TRBD2. The CDR3 consists of 14 residues. Trimming took 1 base from V and 5 from J; bases not matched to a gene: 3. CDR1 and CDR2 (germline): SGHTA, FQGNSA. CDR3 DNA sequence: TGTGCCAGCAGCTTAGGCGGGAGGGCGGACGAGCAGTACTTC. Amino acid sequence: CASSLGGRADEQYF. Full variable domain (missing parts from reference TRBV7-2 and TRBJ2-7): GAGVSQSPSNKVTEKGKDVELRCDPISGHTALYWYRQSLGQGLEFLIYFQGNSAPDKSGLPSDRFSAERTGGSVSTLTIQRTQQEDSAVYLCASSLGGRADEQYFGPGTRLTVT.

V is TRBV19 and J is TRBJ1-1; TRBD1 matches 7 bases. Trimming removed 6 bases from V and 0 bases from J; junction bases left unmatched: 7. The germline V gene has CDR1 LNHDA and CDR2 SQIVND (reference sequence). The CDR3 is 15 residues long. The chain's CDR3 is CASRLPGQMNTEAFF. CDR3 nucleotide sequence: TGTGCCAGTAGATTACCGGGACAGATGAACACTGAAGCTTTCTTT.

This chain links TRBV5-1 with TRBJ2-5; 7 bases are a match to TRBD1. The CDR3 is 15 residues long. Germline trimming cut 4 bases from V and 7 bases from J; bases unmatched to any gene: 13. The germline gives CDR1 SGHRS, CDR2 YFSETQ. CDR3 loop: CASSLGDSNSGTQYF. CDR3 coding DNA: TGCGCCAGCAGCCTAGGGGACAGTAACTCGGGGACCCAGTACTTC.